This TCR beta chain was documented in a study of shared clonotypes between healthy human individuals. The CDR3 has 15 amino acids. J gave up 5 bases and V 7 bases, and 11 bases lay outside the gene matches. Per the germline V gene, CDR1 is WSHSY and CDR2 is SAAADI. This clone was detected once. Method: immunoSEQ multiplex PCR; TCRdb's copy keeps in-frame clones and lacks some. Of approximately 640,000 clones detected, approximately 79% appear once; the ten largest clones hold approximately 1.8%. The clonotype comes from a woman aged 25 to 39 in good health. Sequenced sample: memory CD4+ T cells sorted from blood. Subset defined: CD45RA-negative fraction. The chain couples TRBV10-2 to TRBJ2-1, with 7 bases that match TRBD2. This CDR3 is CASNVVASGNNEQFF. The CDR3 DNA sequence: TGCGCCAGCAACGTCGTCGCTAGCGGAAACAATGAGCAGTTCTTC.